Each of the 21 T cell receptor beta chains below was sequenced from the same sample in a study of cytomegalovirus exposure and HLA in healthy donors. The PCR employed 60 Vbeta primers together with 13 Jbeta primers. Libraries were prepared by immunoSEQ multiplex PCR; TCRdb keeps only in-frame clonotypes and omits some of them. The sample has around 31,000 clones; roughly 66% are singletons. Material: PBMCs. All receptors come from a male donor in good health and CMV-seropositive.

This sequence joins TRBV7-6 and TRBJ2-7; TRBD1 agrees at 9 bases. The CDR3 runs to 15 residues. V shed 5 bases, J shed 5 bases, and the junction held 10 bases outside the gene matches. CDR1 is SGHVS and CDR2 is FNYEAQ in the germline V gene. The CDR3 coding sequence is TGTGCCAGCAGCCTTGCCGGGACAGGGATCCACGAGCAGTACTTC. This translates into CASSLAGTGIHEQYF.

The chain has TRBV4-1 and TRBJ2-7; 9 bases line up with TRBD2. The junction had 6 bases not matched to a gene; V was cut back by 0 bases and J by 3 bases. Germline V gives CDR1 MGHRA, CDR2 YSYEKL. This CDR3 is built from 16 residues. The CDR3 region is CASSQESLAGCYEQYF. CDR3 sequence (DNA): TGCGCCAGCAGCCAAGAAAGCCTAGCGGGGTGCTACGAGCAGTACTTC.

CDR3 DNA sequence: TGTGCCAGCAGTTTTACAAACGAAGCTTTCTTT. This sequence encodes CASSFTNEAFF. This chain links TRBV28 with TRBJ1-1; D uncertain. CDR3 length: 11 residues. Per germline, CDR1 MDHEN and CDR2 SYDVKM. Trimming left V 3 bases short and J 8 bases short, with 7 bases between.

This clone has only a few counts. The CDR3 loop reads CASSRTPSSSAYNEQFF. The DNA for the CDR3 is TGTGCCAGCAGTCGGACTCCTAGCTCGTCGGCTTACAATGAGCAGTTCTTC. The chain combines TRBV19 with TRBJ2-1; a possible D gene is TRBD2 (5 bases). Germline V lookup: CDR1 LNHDA, CDR2 SQIVND (reference sequence). This CDR3 comprises 17 residues. Deletions cut 9 bases from V and 4 bases from J, with 25 bases between.

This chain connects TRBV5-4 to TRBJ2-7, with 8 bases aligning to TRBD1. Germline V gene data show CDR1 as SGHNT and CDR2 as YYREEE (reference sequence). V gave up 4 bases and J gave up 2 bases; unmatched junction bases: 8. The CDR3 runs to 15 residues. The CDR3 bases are TGTGCCAGCAGCCTGGACAGGGCAGTACCCTACGAGCAGTACTTC. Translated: CASSLDRAVPYEQYF.

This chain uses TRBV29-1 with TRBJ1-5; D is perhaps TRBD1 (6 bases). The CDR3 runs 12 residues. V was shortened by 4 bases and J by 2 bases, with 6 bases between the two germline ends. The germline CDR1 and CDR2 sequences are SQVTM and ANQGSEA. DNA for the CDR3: TGCAGCGTTGGGGGGCGCAATCAGCCCCAGCATTTT. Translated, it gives CSVGGRNQPQHF. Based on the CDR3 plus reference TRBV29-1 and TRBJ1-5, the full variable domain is SAVISQKPSRDICQRGTSLTIQCQVDSQVTMMFWYRQQPGQSLTLIATANQGSEATYESGFVIDKFPISRPNLTFSTLTVSNMSPEDSSIYLCSVGGRNQPQHFGDGTRLSIL.

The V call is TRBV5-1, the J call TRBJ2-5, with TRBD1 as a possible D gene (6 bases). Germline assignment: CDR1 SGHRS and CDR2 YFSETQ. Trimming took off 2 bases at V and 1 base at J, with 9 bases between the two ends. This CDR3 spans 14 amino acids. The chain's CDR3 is CASSLRDTQETQYF. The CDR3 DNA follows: TGCGCCAGCAGCTTAAGGGACACCCAAGAGACCCAGTACTTC.

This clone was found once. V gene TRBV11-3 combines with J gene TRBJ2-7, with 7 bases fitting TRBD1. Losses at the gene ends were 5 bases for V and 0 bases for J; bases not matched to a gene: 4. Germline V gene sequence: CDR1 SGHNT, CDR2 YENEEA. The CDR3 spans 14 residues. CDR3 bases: TGTGCCAGCAGCAGACGACAGGGCTCCTACGAGCAGTACTTC. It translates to CASSRRQGSYEQYF.

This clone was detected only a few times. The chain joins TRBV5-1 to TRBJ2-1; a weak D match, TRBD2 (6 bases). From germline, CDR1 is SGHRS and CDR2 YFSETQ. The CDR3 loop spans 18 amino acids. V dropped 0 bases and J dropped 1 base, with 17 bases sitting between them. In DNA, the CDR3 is TGCGCCAGCAGCTTGGCCGTTAGTGGGACTCTTTCCTACAATGAGCAGTTCTTC. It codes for CASSLAVSGTLSYNEQFF.

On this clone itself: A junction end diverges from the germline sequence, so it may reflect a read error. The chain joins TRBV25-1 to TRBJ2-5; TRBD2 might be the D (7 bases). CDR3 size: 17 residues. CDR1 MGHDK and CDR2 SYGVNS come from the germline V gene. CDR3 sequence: CGSSPPRGTGREETQYF. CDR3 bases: TGTGGCAGCAGCCCTCCAAGGGGTACAGGGAGGGAAGAGACCCAGTACTTC.

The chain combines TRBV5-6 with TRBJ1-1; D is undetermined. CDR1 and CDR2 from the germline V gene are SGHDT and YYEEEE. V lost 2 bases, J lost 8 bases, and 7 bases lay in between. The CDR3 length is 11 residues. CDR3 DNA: TGTGCCAGCAGCTTTGACGGGGAAGCTTTCTTT. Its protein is CASSFDGEAFF. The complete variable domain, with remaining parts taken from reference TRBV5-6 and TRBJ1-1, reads DAGVTQSPTHLIKTRGQQVTLRCSPKSGHDTVSWYQQALGQGPQFIFQYYEEEERQRGNFPDRFSGHQFPNYSSELNVNALLLGDSALYLCASSFDGEAFFGQGTRLTVV.

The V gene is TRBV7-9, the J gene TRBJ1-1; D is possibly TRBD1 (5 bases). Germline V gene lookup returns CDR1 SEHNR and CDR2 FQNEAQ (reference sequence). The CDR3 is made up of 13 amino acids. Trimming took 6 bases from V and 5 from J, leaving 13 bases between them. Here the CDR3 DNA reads TGTGCCAGCAGTACTGACGGGGGTACTGAAGCTTTCTTT. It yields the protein CASSTDGGTEAFF.

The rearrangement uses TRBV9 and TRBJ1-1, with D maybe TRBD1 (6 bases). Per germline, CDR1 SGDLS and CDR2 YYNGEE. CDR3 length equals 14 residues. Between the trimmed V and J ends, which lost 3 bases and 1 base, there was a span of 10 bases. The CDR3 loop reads CASSEGGGNTEAFF. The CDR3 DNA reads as TGTGCCAGCAGCGAGGGAGGGGGGAACACTGAAGCTTTCTTT.

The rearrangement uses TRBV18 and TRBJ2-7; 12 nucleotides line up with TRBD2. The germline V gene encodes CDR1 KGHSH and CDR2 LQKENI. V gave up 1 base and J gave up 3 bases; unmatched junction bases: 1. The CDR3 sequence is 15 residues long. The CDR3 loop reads CASSPRTSGNYEQYF. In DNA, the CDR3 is TGTGCCAGCTCACCACGGACTAGCGGGAACTACGAGCAGTACTTC. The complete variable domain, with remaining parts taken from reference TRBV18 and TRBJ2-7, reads NAGVMQNPRHLVRRRGQEARLRCSPMKGHSHVYWYRQLPEEGLKFMVYLQKENIIDESGMPKERFSAEFPKEGPSILRIQQVVRGDSAAYFCASSPRTSGNYEQYFGPGTRLTVT.

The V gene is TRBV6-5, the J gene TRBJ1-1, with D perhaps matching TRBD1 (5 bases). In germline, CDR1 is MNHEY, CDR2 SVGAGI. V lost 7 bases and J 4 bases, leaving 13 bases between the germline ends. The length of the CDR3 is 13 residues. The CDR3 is CASTWGGGTEAFF. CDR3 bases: TGTGCCAGCACCTGGGGCGGGGGCACTGAAGCTTTCTTT.

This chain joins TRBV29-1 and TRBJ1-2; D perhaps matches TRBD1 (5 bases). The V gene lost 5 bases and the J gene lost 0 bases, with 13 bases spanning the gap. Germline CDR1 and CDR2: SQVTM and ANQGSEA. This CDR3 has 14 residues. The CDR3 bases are TGCAGCGTTCCGCAGGGTGGGACTAACTATGGCTACACCTTC. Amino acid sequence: CSVPQGGTNYGYTF.

In DNA, the CDR3 is TGTGCCAGCAGCGTAGCCGGGGGAGTTCAAGAGACCCAGTACTTC. This translates into CASSVAGGVQETQYF. V and J are TRBV9 and TRBJ2-5; tentative D call: TRBD2 (6 bases). The CDR3 spans 15 residues. Germline CDR1 and CDR2: SGDLS and YYNGEE. Trimming shortened V by 0 bases and J by 2 bases, and 11 bases separated the two germline ends.

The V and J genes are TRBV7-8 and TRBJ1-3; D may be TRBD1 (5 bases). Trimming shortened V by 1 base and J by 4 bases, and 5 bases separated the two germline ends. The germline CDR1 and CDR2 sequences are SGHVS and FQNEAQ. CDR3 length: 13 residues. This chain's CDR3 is CASSLDRGNTIYF. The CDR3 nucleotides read TGTGCCAGCAGCTTAGACAGGGGAAACACCATATATTTT.

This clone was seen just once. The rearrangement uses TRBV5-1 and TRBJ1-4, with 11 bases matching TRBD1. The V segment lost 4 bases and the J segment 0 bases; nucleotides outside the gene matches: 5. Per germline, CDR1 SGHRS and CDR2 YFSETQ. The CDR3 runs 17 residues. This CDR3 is CASSRTGGAATNEKLFF. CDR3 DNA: TGCGCCAGCAGCAGGACAGGGGGCGCCGCAACTAATGAAAAACTGTTTTTT.

CDR3 region: CASSSISLQGNEQFF. CDR3 nucleotides: TGTGCCAGCAGCTCAATTTCCCTCCAGGGAAATGAGCAGTTCTTC. The chain is built from TRBV7-9 and TRBJ2-1; a weak D match, TRBD1 (5 bases). The V and J ends lost 4 bases and 7 bases respectively, with 17 bases between them. Germline V gene sequence: CDR1 SEHNR, CDR2 FQNEAQ (reference sequence). The CDR3 length is 15 residues.

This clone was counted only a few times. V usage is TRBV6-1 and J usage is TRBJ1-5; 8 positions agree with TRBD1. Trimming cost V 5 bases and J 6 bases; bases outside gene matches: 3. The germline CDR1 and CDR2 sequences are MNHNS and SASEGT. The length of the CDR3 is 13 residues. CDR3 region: CASSIDRGQPQHF. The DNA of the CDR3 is TGTGCCAGCAGTATCGACAGGGGTCAGCCCCAGCATTTT.